The 5 T cell receptor beta chains in this list originate from one sample, sequenced in a study of T cell responses to AZD1222 COVID-19 vaccine. Only in-frame clones appear in the TCRdb table, and some are missing; sequencing was by immunoSEQ multiplex PCR. The sample has roughly 120,000 clones, approximately 85% seen once. The sequencing used peripheral blood, collected 28 days after the second AZD1222 dose. The receptor source for this set is an adult who received the AZD1222 COVID-19 vaccine.

V gene TRBV6-5 combines with J gene TRBJ1-2; 8 bases fit TRBD1. The V gene end was trimmed by 6 bases and the J gene end by 0 bases; junction bases not matched to a gene: 3. There are 14 residues in the CDR3. Germline loops: CDR1 MNHEY, CDR2 SVGAGI. This chain's CDR3 is CASRRDRPNYGYTF. The DNA of the CDR3 is TGTGCCAGCAGGAGGGACAGGCCTAACTATGGCTACACCTTC.

The gene calls are TRBV25-1 and TRBJ2-1, with 12 bases lining up with TRBD1. Germline values: CDR1 MGHDK, CDR2 SYGVNS. V shed 6 bases and J 8 bases; nucleotides not matched to a gene: 2. This CDR3 has 13 residues. The CDR3 here is CASRGTGGYEQFF. The CDR3 DNA reads as TGTGCCAGCAGAGGGACAGGGGGCTATGAGCAGTTCTTC.

This clone appeared once. The CDR3 sequence: CASTTGGSPYNEQFF. The CDR3 DNA follows: TGTGCCAGCACCACTGGGGGGTCGCCCTACAATGAGCAGTTCTTC. The chain has TRBV7-2 and TRBJ2-1; the D gene is possibly TRBD2 (6 bases). The CDR3 sequence is 15 residues long. V lost 7 bases, J lost 2 bases, and 15 bases lay in between. CDR1 SGHTA and CDR2 FQGNSA come from the germline V gene. Supplemented by reference TRBV7-2 and TRBJ2-1, the full variable domain reads GAGVSQSPSNKVTEKGKDVELRCDPISGHTALYWYRQSLGQGLEFLIYFQGNSAPDKSGLPSDRFSAERTGGSVSTLTIQRTQQEDSAVYLCASTTGGSPYNEQFFGPGTRLTVL.

The chain joins TRBV30 to TRBJ1-2; D may be TRBD1 (6 bases). Germline values: CDR1 GTSNPN, CDR2 SVGIG (reference sequence). The CDR3 runs 16 residues. Trimming pared 4 bases from V and 8 bases from J, leaving 26 bases between. CDR3 sequence: CAWTSWGGRTLRGYTF. DNA of the CDR3: TGTGCCTGGACCTCGTGGGGGGGGCGGACCCTCCGGGGCTACACCTTC. Drawing the rest from reference TRBV30 and TRBJ1-2, the complete variable domain is SQTIHQWPATLVQPVGSPLSLECTVEGTSNPNLYWYRQAAGRGLQLLFYSVGIGQISSEVPQNLSASRPQDRQFILSSKKLLLSDSGFYLCAWTSWGGRTLRGYTFGSGTRLTVV.

This CDR3 is CASSGQGNSPLHF. In DNA, the CDR3 is TGTGCCAGCAGCGGACAGGGTAATTCACCCCTCCACTTT. The rearrangement links TRBV7-2 to TRBJ1-6; 8 bases agree with TRBD1. Per the germline V gene, CDR1 is SGHTA and CDR2 is FQGNSA. The CDR3 sequence is 13 residues long. Unmatched junction bases numbered 0, after V lost 5 bases and J lost 6 bases.